This is a list of T cell receptor beta chains from one sample in a study of blood T cells in healthy people across ages. TCRdb used MiXCR to reprocess the 5' RACE reads, holding one entry per CDR3 protein. The sample contains 1.4 million or so distinct CDR3 sequences, under 55% of which appear only once. Sequences were obtained from blood. The receptors were sampled from a woman between 18 and 29 years old in good health. Both conserved end residues are part of each CDR3. D genes are given only for firm matches. For some rows the clone size is stated as once, few or many, or as a class when expanded; others skip it.

d_call	clone_size	v_call	j_call	cdr3_nt	cdr3_aa
.	.	TRBV7-2	TRBJ1-2	TGTGCCTGCAGCGGATGGGCAGGTGAAAACTATGGCTACACCTTC	CACSGWAGENYGYTF
TRBD2	few	TRBV7-2	TRBJ2-5	TGTGCCAGCAGCTTAAAGACTAGCGCAACCGGCTACAATGAGCAGTACTTC	CASSLKTSATGYNEQYF
.	.	TRBV30	TRBJ1-2	TGTGCCTGGAGTGCCCTGGGGGGGTGGCACGGCTACACCTTC	CAWSALGGWHGYTF
.	.	TRBV27	TRBJ2-1	TGTGCCAGCAGTCGGTACAGGGAGAACAATGAGCAGTTCTTC	CASSRYRENNEQFF
TRBD2	.	TRBV12-3/TRBV12-4	TRBJ2-1	TGTGCCAGCAGTTTAATGCCCCCAACTAGCGTTTACAATGAGCAGTTCTTC	CASSLMPPTSVYNEQFF
.	.	TRBV28	TRBJ1-5	TGTGCCAGCAGAGAATTCAAGACAGCGGGCAATCAGCCCCAGCATTTT	CASREFKTAGNQPQHF
TRBD2	few	TRBV15	TRBJ2-3	TGTGCCACCAGCAGGTTACTAGCGGGAGCCCTCGTCGAGGATACGCAGTATTTT	CATSRLLAGALVEDTQYF
.	few	TRBV6-2/TRBV6-3	TRBJ1-2	TGTGCCAGCAGTAACTCGGGCCAGTCAAGCGGCTACACCTTC	CASSNSGQSSGYTF
TRBD1	.	TRBV27	TRBJ1-2	TGTGTCAGCAGTTGGGGGACAGGGAGGTTCGATAACTATGGCTACACCTTC	CVSSWGTGRFDNYGYTF
.	few	TRBV20-1	TRBJ1-2	TGCAGTGTTAGAGGGGGTTATGGCTACACCTTC	CSVRGGYGYTF
.	.	TRBV7-9	TRBJ2-1	TGTGCCAGCAGCTTAGCGGTTGGATCCCCCTACAATGAGCAGTTCTTC	CASSLAVGSPYNEQFF
TRBD2	.	TRBV12-3/TRBV12-4	TRBJ2-7	TGTGCCAGCAGTTTCAATGGGTGGCTAGCGGGAGTGCACGAGCAGTACTTC	CASSFNGWLAGVHEQYF
.	.	TRBV27	TRBJ2-5	TGTGCCAGCAGTTACGGGATCTACAATGAGCAGTACTTC	CASSYGIYNEQYF
.	.	TRBV20-1	TRBJ2-7	TGCAGTGCTAGAGATTATACGTCCTACGAGCAGTACTTC	CSARDYTSYEQYF
TRBD1	few	TRBV6-2/TRBV6-3	TRBJ2-3	TGTGCCAGCATGTCCCGGGACAGGGGGCGAGATACGCAGTATTTT	CASMSRDRGRDTQYF
.	.	TRBV27	TRBJ2-7	TGTGCCAGCAGTCCAACACTTGGCTACGAGCAGTACTTC	CASSPTLGYEQYF
.	.	TRBV3-1	TRBJ1-1	TGTGCCAGCAGCCATCAGGCACATATTGAAGCTTTCTTT	CASSHQAHIEAFF
.	few	TRBV10-2	TRBJ2-6	TGCGCCAGCAGTGAGCCTTGGGTCTCTGGGGCCAACGTCCTGACTTTC	CASSEPWVSGANVLTF
.	.	TRBV6-2/TRBV6-3	TRBJ2-7	TGTGCCAGCAGCAGGGGTCCGGGCTACGAGCAGTACTTC	CASSRGPGYEQYF
.	.	TRBV6-2/TRBV6-3	TRBJ2-7	TGTGCCAGCAGCCACACCCTGGTAACCCGGTACTTC	CASSHTLVTRYF
TRBD1	few	TRBV12-3/TRBV12-4	TRBJ2-7	TGTGCCAGCAGAACCTCGGACAGGGAGTACGAGCAGTACTTC	CASRTSDREYEQYF
TRBD1	.	TRBV28	TRBJ2-1	TGTGCCAGCTACAGGGGCCGGTCCTACAATGAGCAGTTCTTC	CASYRGRSYNEQFF
.	.	TRBV12-5	TRBJ2-3	TGTGCTAGTGGCCTGACTGGCAGCGGTACGCAGTATTTT	CASGLTGSGTQYF
TRBD2	.	TRBV27	TRBJ2-2	TGTGCCAGCAGTTTAGGCGGGGGGGCCGGGGAGCTGTTTTTT	CASSLGGGAGELFF
TRBD1	.	TRBV4-1	TRBJ2-7	TGCGCCAGCAGCCAAGAGGACAGGAATACCTACGAGCAGTACTTC	CASSQEDRNTYEQYF
.	.	TRBV20-1	TRBJ1-4	TGCAGTGCTAGAGATCAAGCGGGGGGCCGTAGTGAAAAACTGTTTTTT	CSARDQAGGRSEKLFF
.	.	TRBV7-8	TRBJ2-1	TGTGCCAGCAGCTTGGCAGCGGCTCTTAGGGAGCAGTTCTTC	CASSLAAALREQFF
.	.	TRBV15	TRBJ2-5	TGTGCCACCAGCAGATACGGCACGCCGCTGGAGACCCAGTACTTC	CATSRYGTPLETQYF
TRBD2	.	TRBV4-1	TRBJ2-7	TGCGCCAGCAGCCTTTCGCCCGGGACTAGCGGGGGGAATGAGCAGTACTTC	CASSLSPGTSGGNEQYF
.	few	TRBV29-1	TRBJ2-1	TGCAGCGTGAGGGGCGACCAATACAATGAGCAGTTCTTC	CSVRGDQYNEQFF
TRBD1	few	TRBV6-5	TRBJ1-1	TGTGCCAGCAGTTACTCCGGACAGGGCCGGAACACTGAAGCTTTCTTT	CASSYSGQGRNTEAFF
.	once	TRBV27	TRBJ2-5	TGTGCCAGCAGTCGATCAGGATTCAACAATGAGCAGTACTTC	CASSRSGFNNEQYF
TRBD1	.	TRBV3-1	TRBJ1-6	TGTGCCAGCAGCCAGGGCCATCAGGACAGGGGCGTTAATTCACCCCTCCACTTT	CASSQGHQDRGVNSPLHF
.	few	TRBV12-3/TRBV12-4	TRBJ1-2	TGTGCCAACCATAAAGCGGGGGACTATGGCTACACCTTC	CANHKAGDYGYTF
.	.	TRBV2	TRBJ2-5	TGTGCCAGCCGCCCATCAAGCGTTGGGACCCAGTACTTC	CASRPSSVGTQYF
.	.	TRBV7-2	TRBJ2-5	TGTGCCAGCAGCTTAAACTCCGGCAATGAGCAGTACTTC	CASSLNSGNEQYF
.	.	TRBV5-1	TRBJ1-2	TGCGCCAGCAGCTTGGCGGAGGGTTACTATGGCTACACCTTC	CASSLAEGYYGYTF
.	few	TRBV6-2/TRBV6-3	TRBJ2-3	TGTGCCAGCAGTTACTCGATGGGTCTGGCGGAAACTAGCACAGATACGCAGTATTTT	CASSYSMGLAETSTDTQYF
.	.	TRBV6-5	TRBJ1-2	TGTGCCAGCGCAGGGCAGGATAACTATGGCTACACCTTC	CASAGQDNYGYTF
.	.	TRBV20-1	TRBJ1-2	TGCAGTGCGAGAGATAATCGAGACTATGGCTACACCTTC	CSARDNRDYGYTF
.	.	TRBV29-1	TRBJ1-2	TGCAGCGTTGGAGATGGGGTCTATGGCTACACCTTC	CSVGDGVYGYTF
.	few	TRBV6-2/TRBV6-3	TRBJ2-1	TGTGCCAGCAGTTACTTTGGTCTTGAGCAGTTCTTC	CASSYFGLEQFF
TRBD2	.	TRBV7-2	TRBJ2-7	TGTGCCAGCAGCCGAGGGGGTAGCGGGAGGCAATACGAGCAGTACTTC	CASSRGGSGRQYEQYF
TRBD2	.	TRBV7-2	TRBJ2-5	TGTGCCAGCAGCCGACTAGCGGGAAAAGAGACCCAGTACTTC	CASSRLAGKETQYF